The text below deals with one T cell receptor beta chain. Germline CDR1 is SGHRS and CDR2 is YFSETQ. The CDR3 is 16 amino acids. V lost 2 bases, J lost 0 bases, and 9 bases lay in between. How the authors handled the data: The authors estimated nucleated cell counts from reference gene primer amplification. Libraries were prepared by immunoSEQ multiplex PCR; TCRdb keeps only in-frame clonotypes and omits some of them. D and trimming come from the DNA, and the V and J calls and clone size come from that table. The sample carries 87,000 or so clones, around 87% recorded once. This record belongs to a study of blood T cell repertoires in COVID-19. Study context: The analysed material was cDNA or gDNA that came from T cells, B-cell-depleted T cells, or PBMCs.

This clonotype originated in a human donor with acute or convalescent COVID-19. The donor label of this sample is uncertain. Specimen: peripheral blood. This chain joins TRBV5-1 and TRBJ2-6; tentative D call: TRBD2 (6 bases). CDR3 bases: TGCGCCAGCAGCTTTAGCGGCCTCTCTGGGGCCAACGTCCTGACTTTC. It codes for CASSFSGLSGANVLTF.